The rows below give T cell receptor beta chains drawn from one sample of a study of cytomegalovirus exposure and HLA in healthy donors. Using immunoSEQ multiplex PCR, the repertoire was profiled, and TCRdb retains in-frame clones only, with some absent. There are roughly 140,000 clones in the sample; approximately 85% occur only once, and roughly 2.3% lies in the top ten. Sequences were obtained from PBMCs. The receptor source for this set is a woman between 18 and 29 years old in good health and CMV-seronegative. CDR3s include the opening cysteine and the closing phenylalanine or tryptophan. The D gene is left open where the match is weak. The listing skips clone size in some rows; elsewhere it reads once, few, many or a size class.

NA	NA	TRBV7-9	TRBJ2-3	CASRQLGQSTDTQYF
NA	NA	TRBV9	TRBJ2-7	CASSDKWGVLAEQYF
NA	NA	TRBV28	TRBJ1-2	CASSQGNYGYTF
NA	NA	TRBV28	TRBJ1-4	CASSFPGRGEKLFF
NA	once	TRBV7-2	TRBJ1-2	CASSLGVLGGFYGYTF
NA	NA	TRBV29-1	TRBJ2-3	CSVEDSDTDTQYF
NA	NA	TRBV2	TRBJ1-2	CASSEVGLNYGYTF
TRBD2	NA	TRBV5-1	TRBJ2-1	CASSLSSGGYNEQFF
NA	NA	TRBV28	TRBJ2-7	CATGLSYEQYF
TRBD1	NA	TRBV28	TRBJ2-7	CASSPGQTISYEQYF
NA	NA	TRBV6-5	TRBJ1-4	CASSYSGKEEKLFF
NA	NA	TRBV28	TRBJ2-7	CASSFSGEGADEQYF
NA	NA	TRBV10-2	TRBJ2-3	CASGPGTSTDTQYF
NA	NA	TRBV15	TRBJ2-7	CATSRTRQGVDEQYF
TRBD2	NA	TRBV6-6	TRBJ2-3	CASSYSAGGRDTQYF
NA	NA	TRBV7-6	TRBJ2-4	CASSLEAPGSISAKNIQYF
NA	NA	TRBV7-2	TRBJ2-5	CASSLAPGGGGETQYF
TRBD1	NA	TRBV9	TRBJ2-2	CASSGRGPNTGELFF
NA	once	TRBV7-9	TRBJ2-2	CASSLQTGGELFF
NA	NA	TRBV6-1	NA	CASSAGFIPYEQYF
NA	NA	TRBV28	TRBJ1-3	CASAAFRAQTVSGNTIYF
TRBD2	NA	TRBV23-1	TRBJ2-3	CASSQSIQTSGSTDTQYF
TRBD1	NA	TRBV2	TRBJ2-5	CASSEATGGMETQYF
TRBD2	NA	TRBV27	NA	CASSLTSGFKSYEQYF
NA	NA	TRBV6-5	TRBJ1-4	CASSPTATNEKLFF
NA	NA	TRBV4-1	TRBJ2-7	CASSQVSSYEQYF
NA	NA	TRBV5-4	TRBJ1-5	CASSASPEPSNQPQHF
NA	NA	TRBV5-4	TRBJ2-4	CASSPRVAKNIQYF
TRBD1	NA	TRBV19	TRBJ1-5	CASSMTTGLSQPQHF
NA	NA	TRBV5-1	TRBJ2-1	CASSLVGRKDNEQFF
NA	once	TRBV30	TRBJ2-7	CAWSANRPWPSYEQYF
NA	once	TRBV6-5	TRBJ1-2	CASSTGRLANYGYTF
NA	NA	TRBV30	TRBJ1-4	CAWSAGQRNEKLFF
NA	NA	TRBV4-2	TRBJ2-5	CASSQGDSDQETQYF
NA	NA	TRBV19	TRBJ2-1	CASSIVWSGGNNEQFF
TRBD1	few	TRBV4-1	TRBJ1-2	CASSPGQGAGYGYTF
NA	NA	TRBV28	TRBJ1-1	CASSLTGGERAFF
NA	NA	TRBV19	TRBJ2-7	CASSIDKDAGQYF
TRBD1	NA	TRBV6-5	TRBJ1-2	CASSRGQGYGYTF
NA	NA	TRBV6-5	TRBJ1-1	CASSRDRNGRTEAFF
TRBD2	NA	TRBV18	TRBJ2-5	CASSRTSDGETQYF
TRBD2	NA	TRBV9	TRBJ2-1	CASSLRVRGGHNEQFF
TRBD1	NA	TRBV27	TRBJ1-2	CASRDRARGGYGYTF
NA	NA	TRBV28	TRBJ1-5	CASSSNEPGGNQPQHF
NA	NA	TRBV30	TRBJ2-1	CAWTLSGRNQFF
NA	NA	TRBV30	TRBJ1-2	CAWSKDSYGYTF
NA	NA	TRBV5-8	TRBJ1-6	CASSFLVSSYNSPLHF
TRBD1	few	TRBV14	TRBJ2-7	CASSPRQGRRYEQYF
NA	NA	TRBV7-2	TRBJ2-3	CASSLSDTNTQYF
TRBD2	once	TRBV7-2	TRBJ2-1	CASTSPSGAYNEQFF
TRBD1	NA	TRBV6-5	TRBJ2-7	CATRRDRAIYEQYF
NA	NA	TRBV10-3	TRBJ1-5	CAISEAGAPNQPQHF
NA	NA	TRBV18	TRBJ1-6	CASSPPEIRALHF
TRBD1	NA	TRBV7-2	TRBJ1-5	CASSRDRGWGPQHF
NA	NA	TRBV11-2	TRBJ2-2	CASSLVVGAGELFF
TRBD2	NA	TRBV29-1	TRBJ2-3	CSGWGLAGGGADTQYF
TRBD1	NA	TRBV6-5	TRBJ2-7	CASSRDRDEQYF